These 10 T cell receptor beta chains originate from one sample sequenced in a study of shared clonotypes between healthy human individuals. TCRdb keeps only in-frame clones here, not all; method: immunoSEQ multiplex PCR. The sample comprises 900,000 to 1,200,000 clones, more than 75% of which are singletons, and around 0.61% rests with the top ten. What was sequenced was memory CD4+ T cells from PBMCs. Sample subset: CD45RA-negative fraction. These receptors were collected from a man between 18 and 29 years old in good health. Some clones in this sample may be carry-over from other donors' samples.

The chain carries TRBV5-1 and TRBJ2-7; D gene ambiguous. CDR3 length: 17 residues. From germline, CDR1 is SGHRS and CDR2 YFSETQ. The ends were cut back, 0 bases at V and 6 bases at J, with 22 bases in the middle. CDR3 DNA sequence: TGCGCCAGCAGCTTGGCAGTAAGGCCAGGTCCCACTGTCGAGCAGTACTTC. Translation: CASSLAVRPGPTVEQYF.

The chain carries TRBV6-4 and TRBJ2-1; D not certain. There are 15 residues in the CDR3. Trimming stripped 9 bases from V and 2 bases from J, with 17 bases between. Germline CDR1 reads MRHNA; CDR2 reads SNTAGT. CDR3 in amino acids: CASSSRDGTYNEQFF. CDR3 DNA sequence: TGTGCCAGTAGTTCCCGAGATGGCACCTACAATGAGCAGTTCTTC.

In this sample, this clone turned up a few times. J is TRBJ2-1 and V is TRBV7-6; D possibly corresponds to TRBD2 (5 bases). CDR1 SGHVS and CDR2 FNYEAQ come from the germline V gene. The V end lost 1 base, the J end lost 9 bases, and 10 bases lay between the germline ends. The CDR3 is made up of 13 amino acids. CDR3 sequence: CASSLVLAGEQFF. CDR3 DNA sequence: TGTGCCAGCAGCTTAGTACTGGCGGGTGAGCAGTTCTTC.

The chain couples TRBV19 to TRBJ1-4, with 9 nucleotides matching TRBD1. Germline trimming cut 4 bases from V and 4 bases from J; bases unmatched to any gene: 10. Germline-derived CDR1 and CDR2 are LNHDA and SQIVND (reference sequence). CDR3 length: 17 residues. For the CDR3, the DNA is TGTGCCAGTAGTAATAGGACAGGGGCATCGGGTAATGAAAAACTGTTTTTT. Amino acids: CASSNRTGASGNEKLFF. The whole variable domain, filled in from reference TRBV19 and TRBJ1-4, reads DGGITQSPKYLFRKEGQNVTLSCEQNLNHDAMYWYRQDPGQGLRLIYYSQIVNDFQKGDIAEGYSVSREKKESFPLTVTSAQKNPTAFYLCASSNRTGASGNEKLFFGSGTQLSVL.

The DNA of the CDR3 is TGTGCCAGCTCACCCGTTGCAGGAGCTCGGAACACTGAAGCTTTCTTT. Protein sequence: CASSPVAGARNTEAFF. The rearrangement joins TRBV18 to TRBJ1-1; unclear D gene. Germline V gene sequence: CDR1 KGHSH, CDR2 LQKENI. The V gene lost 3 bases and the J gene lost 1 base, with 15 bases spanning the gap. The CDR3 is 16 residues long.

Regarding this clone: Additional DNA sequences in this sample encode the identical CDR3. The V and J genes are TRBV5-1 and TRBJ2-2; D possibly corresponds to TRBD1 (5 bases). The germline V gene encodes CDR1 SGHRS and CDR2 YFSETQ. CDR3 length: 13 amino acids. The V end lost 1 base, the J end lost 7 bases, and 8 bases lay between the germline ends. The CDR3 spells CASSLQGSGELFF. The CDR3, as DNA: TGCGCCAGCAGCTTGCAGGGCAGCGGGGAGCTGTTTTTT.

V and J are TRBV2 and TRBJ2-2; 8 bases match TRBD2. V shed 4 bases, J shed 4 bases, and the junction held 2 bases outside the gene matches. This CDR3 is built from 14 residues. CDR1 is SNHLY and CDR2 is FYNNEI in the germline V gene. The CDR3 DNA reads as TGTGCCAGCAGTGTGACTAGCGCCACCGGGGAGCTGTTTTTT. This gives the protein CASSVTSATGELFF.

This chain uses TRBV28 with TRBJ2-2, with D possibly called TRBD1 or TRBD2 (5 bases each). The V end lost 6 bases, the J end lost 4 bases, and 12 bases lay between the germline ends. Germline V gene data show CDR1 as MDHEN and CDR2 as SYDVKM. The CDR3 is 14 residues long. CDR3 protein: CASSRLGTTGELFF. CDR3 sequence (DNA): TGTGCCAGCAGCCGTCTGGGGACCACCGGGGAGCTGTTTTTT.

J is TRBJ1-1 and V is TRBV9; D uncertain. The germline V and J ends were trimmed by 2 bases and 4 bases, with 9 bases remaining between them. This CDR3 region has 13 residues. Per the germline V gene, CDR1 is SGDLS and CDR2 is YYNGEE. The CDR3 DNA reads TGTGCCAGCAGCGTTTCCCCAAGCACTGAAGCTTTCTTT. Protein: CASSVSPSTEAFF.

The chain carries TRBV28 and TRBJ2-3; TRBD1 is a possible D gene (6 bases). Between the trimmed V and J ends, which lost 7 bases and 1 base, there was a span of 15 bases. This CDR3 has 15 amino acids. CDR1 and CDR2 from the germline V gene are MDHEN and SYDVKM. DNA of the CDR3: TGTGCCAGCACCAATAGCAGGGGAGGCACAGATACGCAGTATTTT. It encodes CASTNSRGGTDTQYF.